Described below is a single T cell receptor (beta chain) sequence and its context. Its cognate antigen is unknown. Assay used: immunoSEQ multiplex PCR; TCRdb lists only in-frame clones, some missing. The sample lists around 85,000 clones, over 75% occurring once. The data stem from a study of a mutant IDH1 vaccine in newly diagnosed glioma. For the study at large: Eight vaccine doses were administered to patients at weeks 1, 3, 5, 7, 11, 15, 19 and 23. Of treated patients, around 62% were men and approximately 40% women, averaging about 40 years. Study-wide results and limits: Any relationship between pseudoprogression and changes in top peripheral T cell clonotypes seemed absent.

The time point was: week 23, last vaccination. Mutant IDH1 20-mer peptide, at 300 ug, made up each vaccine dose, with topical imiquimod. Specimen: PBMCs, collected from a glioma patient whose treatment included an IDH1 peptide vaccine. This sequence was found in a man younger than 45 with glioma. Some clones in this sample may be carry-over from other donors' samples.

CDR3 DNA sequence: TGCAGCGTTGTGATAGCGGGGTCGGGGACCCAGTACTTC. Translated: CSVVIAGSGTQYF. The chain recombines TRBV29-1 with TRBJ2-5, with 8 bases fitting TRBD2. The trim removed 4 bases at V and 7 bases at J, leaving 8 bases unmatched. Germline V gene lookup returns CDR1 SQVTM and CDR2 ANQGSEA. This CDR3 is 13 amino acids long.